This passage covers 26 T cell receptor beta chains from one sample sequenced in a study of T-cell memory formation after mild COVID-19. TCRdb re-analysed the 5' RACE reads in MiXCR, keeping a single row per CDR3 protein. The data hold 150,000 to 200,000 distinct CDR3 sequences, with around 10% observed a single time. The specimen sequenced was PBMCs or a T cell subset sorted from them (not recorded which). These receptor sequences come from a man younger than 35 who had mild COVID-19 (a few samples of this study predate the infection). Cell type and time point are not known.

This clonotype was counted between two and nine times. The chain couples TRBV20-1 to TRBJ2-3; D gene uncertain. CDR1 DFQATT and CDR2 SNEGSKA come from the germline V gene (reference sequence). Trimming removed 4 bases at V and 1 base at J, with 9 bases between. The CDR3 is 13 residues long. DNA for the CDR3: TGCAGTGCTATTACGTTCGGCACAGATACGCAGTATTTT. This codes for CSAITFGTDTQYF.

The chain uses TRBV29-1 and TRBJ2-7; D is unclear. CDR1 is SQVTM, CDR2 ANQGSEA, per germline. This CDR3 has 14 residues. Trimming stripped 6 bases from V and 0 bases from J, with 15 bases between. CDR3 DNA sequence: TGCAGCGTCACGGACGGTTTCAGCTCCTACGAGCAGTACGTC. Encoded protein: CSVTDGFSSYEQYV.

This clonotype was seen many times. The junction differs from germline at one of its ends, possibly a read error. This chain joins TRBV6-6 and TRBJ2-5; D remains ambiguous. Germline V gene sequence: CDR1 MNHNY, CDR2 SVGAGI (reference sequence). The length of the CDR3 is 11 residues. CDR3 sequence: CASTEEQKQEF. The CDR3 DNA is TGTGCCAGCACCGAGGAACAGAAACAAGAATTC.

This clonotype has a handful of counts. The chain combines TRBV5-1 with TRBJ2-1; the D gene is possibly TRBD1 (6 bases). The V end was cut by 0 bases, the J end by 3 bases, with 13 bases between. Germline assignment: CDR1 SGHRS and CDR2 YFSETQ. The CDR3 consists of 16 residues. CDR3 protein: CASSLEVTGLYNEQFF. The CDR3 bases are TGCGCCAGCAGCTTGGAGGTGACAGGCCTCTACAATGAGCAGTTCTTC.

In its sample, this clonotype was seen a few times. The gene calls are TRBV5-1 and TRBJ2-2; D unclear. This CDR3 has 15 residues. Trimming cost V 4 bases and J 5 bases, with 15 bases left between them. Germline V gene sequence: CDR1 SGHRS, CDR2 YFSETQ. In DNA, the CDR3 is TGCGCCAGCAGCGGGCGGCAGGCAGAGACCGGGGAGCTGTTTTTT. Its protein product is CASSGRQAETGELFF.

This chain joins TRBV5-1 and TRBJ1-5, with TRBD1 as a possible D gene (5 bases). The germline gives CDR1 SGHRS, CDR2 YFSETQ. The V gene lost 4 bases and the J gene lost 5 bases, with 10 bases spanning the gap. The CDR3 sequence is 13 residues long. CDR3 bases: TGCGCCAGCAGCCGGATGGGGGATCAGCCCCAGCATTTT. It codes for CASSRMGDQPQHF.

V and J are TRBV28 and TRBJ2-6; tentatively, D is TRBD1 (7 bases). This CDR3 has 17 amino acids. Germline values: CDR1 MDHEN, CDR2 SYDVKM. The V end was cut by 5 bases, the J end by 2 bases, with 16 bases between. The CDR3 region is CASSGGGGGAGANVLTF. As DNA, the CDR3 is TGTGCCAGCAGTGGAGGGGGCGGTGGGGCTGGGGCCAACGTCCTGACTTTC.

This clonotype was seen more than once but under ten times. The chain couples TRBV7-6 to TRBJ1-3; the match to TRBD1 covers 8 bases. V trimming: 5 bases; J trimming: 5 bases; junction bases outside the gene matches: 8. CDR3 size: 15 residues. Germline V CDR1 and CDR2: SGHVS, FNYEAQ. CDR3 coding DNA: TGTGCCAGCAGCCGCCGGGACAGGACAAGAAACACCATATATTTT. Protein product: CASSRRDRTRNTIYF. Full variable domain (outside the CDR3, taken from reference TRBV7-6 and TRBJ1-3): GAGVSQSPRYKVTKRGQDVALRCDPISGHVSLYWYRQALGQGPEFLTYFNYEAQQDKSGLPNDRFSAERPEGSISTLTIQRTEQRDSAMYRCASSRRDRTRNTIYFGEGSWLTVV.

This clonotype was found a few times. The gene calls are TRBV6-5 and TRBJ2-7; D tentatively fits TRBD1 or TRBD2 (6 bases each). Trimming removed 4 bases from V and 1 base from J, with 11 bases in between. This CDR3 has 14 amino acids. CDR1 and CDR2 (germline): MNHEY, SVGAGI. CDR3 amino acids: CASSSGGGSYEQYV. The CDR3 DNA reads TGTGCCAGCAGTTCAGGAGGGGGGTCCTACGAGCAGTACGTC.

This clonotype has only a few counts. The chain carries TRBV11-2 and TRBJ2-5; D may correspond to TRBD1 or TRBD2 (5 bases each). Germline CDR1 reads SGHAT; CDR2 reads FQNNGV. The CDR3 is made up of 12 amino acids. Trimming pared 2 bases from V and 7 bases from J, leaving 8 bases between. In DNA form, the CDR3 reads TGTGCCAGCAGCTTACCGAGGGGGACCCAGTACTTC. As protein: CASSLPRGTQYF. Full variable domain (outside the CDR3, taken from reference TRBV11-2 and TRBJ2-5): EAGVAQSPRYKIIEKRQSVAFWCNPISGHATLYWYQQILGQGPKLLIQFQNNGVVDDSQLPKDRFSAERLKGVDSTLKIQPAKLEDSAVYLCASSLPRGTQYFGPGTRLLVL.

This clonotype was seen only a few times. CDR3 protein: CASKRDRGTEAFF. The CDR3 DNA reads TGTGCCAGTAAGAGGGACAGGGGCACTGAAGCTTTCTTT. The chain combines TRBV19 with TRBJ1-1; 10 positions match TRBD1. The germline gives CDR1 LNHDA, CDR2 SQIVND (reference sequence). The CDR3 contains 13 residues. J lost 4 bases, V lost 7 bases, and 3 bases had no gene match.

This clonotype was counted only a few times. The chain carries TRBV7-9 and TRBJ2-7; tentative D call: TRBD2 (6 bases). V lost 4 bases and J 2 bases, leaving 9 bases between the germline ends. This CDR3 spans 13 amino acids. Germline CDR1 reads SEHNR; CDR2 reads FQNEAQ (reference sequence). For the CDR3, the DNA is TGTGCCAGCAGCTCGGGAGTTACCTACGAGCAGTACGTC. This encodes CASSSGVTYEQYV.

The chain is built from TRBV6-5 and TRBJ2-7, with unresolved D. This CDR3 region has 14 residues. Per germline, CDR1 MNHEY and CDR2 SVGAGI. The germline V and J ends were trimmed by 6 bases and 3 bases, with 15 bases remaining between them. The CDR3 protein is CASRPTWDYYEQYF. In DNA, the CDR3 is TGTGCCAGCAGACCAACATGGGATTACTACGAGCAGTACTTC.

This chain links TRBV12-3 or TRBV12-4 with TRBJ2-5; D ambiguous. The CDR3 totals 12 residues. Trimming removed 5 bases at V and 7 bases at J, with 11 bases between. The CDR3 DNA reads as TGTGCCAGCAGTATCACTATTCGGACCCAGTACTTC. This codes for CASSITIRTQYF.

The sample holds a few counts of this clonotype. This rearrangement joins TRBV7-2 to TRBJ2-7, with 8 bases fitting TRBD2. CDR3 length equals 16 residues. V was pared by 5 bases and J by 0 bases, with 9 bases of the junction left unmatched. Germline V gene lookup returns CDR1 SGHTA and CDR2 FQGNSA. The CDR3 sequence is CASSLTGAGGSYEQYF. CDR3 DNA sequence: TGTGCCAGCAGCCTGACTGGGGCGGGGGGCTCCTACGAGCAGTACTTC.

The chain recombines TRBV7-2 with TRBJ2-5, with 12 bases that match TRBD2. Trimming took 3 bases from V and 5 from J; bases not matched to a gene: 19. The CDR3 is 20 amino acids. The germline CDR1 and CDR2 sequences are SGHTA and FQGNSA. The CDR3, as DNA: TGTGCCAGCAGCTTTTTACTACCTCTAGCGGGGGGGCCGGTGGGCGAGACCCAGTACTTC. Translation gives CASSFLLPLAGGPVGETQYF.

This clonotype was detected only a few times. The chain combines TRBV7-6 with TRBJ1-5; no clear D. The CDR3 sequence is 13 residues long. V was trimmed by 2 bases and J by 7 bases, leaving 9 bases between them. CDR1 SGHVS and CDR2 FNYEAQ come from the germline V gene. CDR3 in DNA: TGTGCCAGCAGCTTAAGGTCAGGCCAGCCCCAGCATTTT. Translation: CASSLRSGQPQHF.

Only a few counts were recorded for this clonotype. The chain employs TRBV7-2 and TRBJ2-2; D not certain. This CDR3 is 13 amino acids long. The V end lost 5 bases, the J end lost 6 bases, and 10 bases lay between the germline ends. Germline CDR1 SGHTA, CDR2 FQGNSA. DNA of the CDR3: TGTGCCAGCAGCCCCCGACATCCCGGGGAGCTGTTTTTT. The encoded protein is CASSPRHPGELFF.

This clonotype appeared a few times. V usage is TRBV6-5 and J usage is TRBJ2-1; no clear D gene. Germline values: CDR1 MNHEY, CDR2 SVGAGI. The CDR3 totals 14 residues. V lost 6 bases and J lost 6, with 15 bases in between. CDR3 region: CASSRPGLVNEQFF. In DNA, the CDR3 is TGTGCCAGCAGCCGCCCTGGGCTGGTCAATGAGCAGTTCTTC.

The gene calls are TRBV28 and TRBJ1-3, with D unresolved. CDR1 MDHEN and CDR2 SYDVKM come from the germline V gene. This CDR3 comprises 15 residues. Between the trimmed V and J ends, which lost 6 bases and 2 bases, there was a span of 14 bases. The CDR3 region has the DNA TGTGCCAGCAGCCCCGCCGTCCTCGCTGGAAACACCATATATTTT. Amino acids: CASSPAVLAGNTIYF.

Only a few counts were recorded for this clonotype. The chain uses TRBV7-3 and TRBJ2-3; 7 bases align to TRBD2. The CDR3 consists of 17 residues. The ends lost 1 base at V and 1 base at J; junction bases unmatched: 8. Germline V gives CDR1 SGHTA, CDR2 FQGTGA. The CDR3 here is CASSLKGQLAGTDTQYF. CDR3 coding DNA: TGTGCCAGCAGCTTAAAGGGTCAGCTAGCGGGCACAGATACGCAGTATTTT.

This clonotype was observed a handful of times. The chain couples TRBV12-5 to TRBJ2-3; no clear D gene. Looked up from germline, CDR1 is LGHNT and CDR2 is FRNRAP. Trimming stripped 2 bases from V and 4 bases from J, with 7 bases between. The CDR3 has 13 amino acids. The CDR3 bases are TGTGCTAGTGGTTTGCAAGGCGCAGATACGCAGTATTTT. Its protein is CASGLQGADTQYF.

The chain combines TRBV7-9 with TRBJ2-5; 10 bases map to TRBD1. Germline V gene lookup returns CDR1 SEHNR and CDR2 FQNEAQ (reference sequence). CDR3 length equals 16 residues. V lost 1 base, J lost 1 base, and 3 bases stayed unmatched. The CDR3 nucleotides are TGTGCCAGCAGCTTAGGAGACAGGGGGCTCCAAGAGACCCAGTACTTC. Residues: CASSLGDRGLQETQYF.

V and J are TRBV28 and TRBJ1-2, with D unclear. The length of the CDR3 is 13 residues. Germline V gene data show CDR1 as MDHEN and CDR2 as SYDVKM. V was trimmed by 6 bases and J by 2 bases, leaving 10 bases between them. The CDR3 nucleotides read TGTGCCAGCAGCCCCTGGCTGAACTATGGCTACACCTTC. Translating gives CASSPWLNYGYTF.

The chain combines TRBV7-9 with TRBJ2-5; D might be TRBD1 (6 bases). Germline V CDR1 and CDR2: SEHNR, FQNEAQ (reference sequence). The CDR3 is 14 residues long. V was trimmed by 3 bases and J by 4 bases, leaving 12 bases between them. This chain's CDR3 is CASSFTGTGETQYF. The CDR3 DNA reads TGTGCCAGCAGCTTTACAGGGACGGGAGAGACCCAGTACTTC. The complete variable domain, with remaining parts taken from reference TRBV7-9 and TRBJ2-5, reads DTGVSQNPRHKITKRGQNVTFRCDPISEHNRLYWYRQTLGQGPEFLTYFQNEAQLEKSRLLSDRFSAERPKGSFSTLEIQRTEQGDSAMYLCASSFTGTGETQYFGPGTRLLVL.

The CDR3 spells CASTVAGGSNTGELFF. In nucleotides, the CDR3 is TGTGCCAGCACCGTAGCGGGGGGGTCGAACACCGGGGAGCTGTTTTTT. The V and J genes are TRBV7-2 and TRBJ2-2; 11 nucleotides line up with TRBD2. This CDR3 contains 16 residues. CDR1 is SGHTA, CDR2 FQGNSA, per germline. Trimming cost V 7 bases and J 0 bases; bases outside gene matches: 4.